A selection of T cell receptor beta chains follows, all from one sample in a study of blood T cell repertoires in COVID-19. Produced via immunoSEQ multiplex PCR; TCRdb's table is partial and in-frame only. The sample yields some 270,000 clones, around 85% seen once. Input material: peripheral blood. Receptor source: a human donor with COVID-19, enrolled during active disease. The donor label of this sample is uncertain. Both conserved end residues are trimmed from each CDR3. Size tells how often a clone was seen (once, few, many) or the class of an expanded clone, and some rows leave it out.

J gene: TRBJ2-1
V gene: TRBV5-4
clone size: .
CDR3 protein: ASSPSGYYNEQF

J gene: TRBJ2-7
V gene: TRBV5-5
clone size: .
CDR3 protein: ATSRIRTGPYEQY

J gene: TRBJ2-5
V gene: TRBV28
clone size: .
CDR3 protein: ASSGPRAGGQQETQY

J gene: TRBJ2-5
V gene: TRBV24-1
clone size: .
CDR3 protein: ATSDPRTEPQETQY

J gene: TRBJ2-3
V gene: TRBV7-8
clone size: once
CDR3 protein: ASSITGVADTQY

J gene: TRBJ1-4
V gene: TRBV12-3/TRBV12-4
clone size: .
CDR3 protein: ASSLAGNEKLF

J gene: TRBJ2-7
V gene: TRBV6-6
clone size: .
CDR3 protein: ATQGGQGASYEQY

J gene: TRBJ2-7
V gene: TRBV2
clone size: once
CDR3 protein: ASSVETSGYEQY

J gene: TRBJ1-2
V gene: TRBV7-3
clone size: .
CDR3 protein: ASSLDTNYGYT

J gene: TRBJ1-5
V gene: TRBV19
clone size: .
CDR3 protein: ASSILYSNQPQH

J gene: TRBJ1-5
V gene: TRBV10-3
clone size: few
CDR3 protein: AISAGQGRGPQH

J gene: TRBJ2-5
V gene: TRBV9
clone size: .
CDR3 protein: ASSVAPGLLQETQY

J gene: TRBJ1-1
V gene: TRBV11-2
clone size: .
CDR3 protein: ASSWRVDTEAF

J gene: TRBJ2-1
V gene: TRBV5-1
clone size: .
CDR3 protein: ASSPRLAGGSYNEQF

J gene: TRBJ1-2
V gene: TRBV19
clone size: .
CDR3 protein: ASSIAAGAGGGYT

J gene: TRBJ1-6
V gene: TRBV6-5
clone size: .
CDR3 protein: ASTLQGSNSPLH

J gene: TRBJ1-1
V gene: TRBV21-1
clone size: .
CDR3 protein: ASSSREGDTEAF

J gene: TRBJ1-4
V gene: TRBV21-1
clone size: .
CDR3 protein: ASSSSLGQLNEKLF

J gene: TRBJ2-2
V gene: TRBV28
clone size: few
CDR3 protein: ASRWDRGVSGELF

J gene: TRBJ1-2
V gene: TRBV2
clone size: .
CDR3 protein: ASSEMGISAGYT

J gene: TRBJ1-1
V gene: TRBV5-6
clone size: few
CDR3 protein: ASSLGLQGFGTEAF

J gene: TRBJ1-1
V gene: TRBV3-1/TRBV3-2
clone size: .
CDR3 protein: ASSHRARDEAF

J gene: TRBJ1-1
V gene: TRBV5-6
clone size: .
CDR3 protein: ASSSITGGTEAF

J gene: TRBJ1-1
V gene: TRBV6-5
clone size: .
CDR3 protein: ASSYAQRDTEAF

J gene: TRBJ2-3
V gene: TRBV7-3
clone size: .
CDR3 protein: ASSPLSLVDTQY

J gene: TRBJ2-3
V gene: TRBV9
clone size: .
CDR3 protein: ASSVGLAGMVVSDTQY

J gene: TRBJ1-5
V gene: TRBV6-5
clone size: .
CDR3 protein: ASGARNQPQH

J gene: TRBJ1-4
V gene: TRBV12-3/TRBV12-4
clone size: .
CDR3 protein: ASSFLTSEKLF

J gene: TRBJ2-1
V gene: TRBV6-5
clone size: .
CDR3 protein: ASGGEVGNEQF

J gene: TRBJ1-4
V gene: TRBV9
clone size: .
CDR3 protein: ASSVSLGAEKLF

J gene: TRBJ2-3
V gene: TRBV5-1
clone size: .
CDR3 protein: ASSLDGPDTDTQY

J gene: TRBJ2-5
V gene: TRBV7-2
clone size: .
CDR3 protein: ASSLGTEQETQY

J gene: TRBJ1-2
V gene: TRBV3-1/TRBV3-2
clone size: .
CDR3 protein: ASNDGGEIYGYT

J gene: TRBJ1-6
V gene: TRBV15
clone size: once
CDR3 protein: ATSRDGRETSPLH

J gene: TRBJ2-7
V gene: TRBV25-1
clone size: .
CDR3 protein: ASRDFSYEQY

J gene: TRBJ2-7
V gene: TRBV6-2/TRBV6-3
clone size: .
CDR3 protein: ASSSTGIYEQY

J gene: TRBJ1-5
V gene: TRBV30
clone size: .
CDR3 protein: AWSAGHEGNQPQH

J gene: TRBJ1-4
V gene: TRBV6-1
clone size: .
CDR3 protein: ASSEDDGTGGGWDEKLF

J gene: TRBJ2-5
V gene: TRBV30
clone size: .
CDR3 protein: AWATGGAGPFQETQY

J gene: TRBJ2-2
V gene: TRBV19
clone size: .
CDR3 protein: ASSIGRGLNTGELF

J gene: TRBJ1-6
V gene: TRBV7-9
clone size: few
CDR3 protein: ASSLALQINSPLH

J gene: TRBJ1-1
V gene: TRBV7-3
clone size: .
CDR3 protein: ASSVLAGGGTEAF

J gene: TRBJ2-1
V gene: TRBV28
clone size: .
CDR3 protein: ASRPFGAGGVNEQF

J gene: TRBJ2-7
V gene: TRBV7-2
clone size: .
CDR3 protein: ASSFLQGYEQY

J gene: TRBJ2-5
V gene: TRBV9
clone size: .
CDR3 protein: ASSEGQGAETQY

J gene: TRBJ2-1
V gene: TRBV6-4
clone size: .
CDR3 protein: ASSDLGASSYNEQF

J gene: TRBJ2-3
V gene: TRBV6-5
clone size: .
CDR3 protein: ASTYGAGATDTQY

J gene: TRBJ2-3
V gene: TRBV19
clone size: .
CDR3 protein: ASSIRQVGTDTQY

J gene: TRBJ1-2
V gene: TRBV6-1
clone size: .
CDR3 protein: ASSEAYEQPNYGYT

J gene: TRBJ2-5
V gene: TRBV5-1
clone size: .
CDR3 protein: ASSLSGIGETQY

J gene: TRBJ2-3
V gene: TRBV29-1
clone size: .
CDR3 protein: SVEEDTRDTQY

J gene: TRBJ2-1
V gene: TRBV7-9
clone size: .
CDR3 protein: ASSSSTTRLYNEQF